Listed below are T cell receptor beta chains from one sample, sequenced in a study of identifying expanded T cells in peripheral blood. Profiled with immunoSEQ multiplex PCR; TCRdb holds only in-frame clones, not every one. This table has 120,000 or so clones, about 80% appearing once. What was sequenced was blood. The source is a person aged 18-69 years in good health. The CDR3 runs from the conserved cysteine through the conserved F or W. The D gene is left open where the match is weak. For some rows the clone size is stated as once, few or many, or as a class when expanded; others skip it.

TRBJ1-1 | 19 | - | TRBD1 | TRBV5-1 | CASSLGIFRGQDMNTEAFF | TGCGCCAGCAGCTTGGGTATCTTTCGCGGACAGGATATGAACACTGAAGCTTTCTTT
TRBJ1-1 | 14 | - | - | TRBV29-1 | CSVRSGTANTEAFF | TGCAGCGTAAGATCCGGGACGGCGAACACTGAAGCTTTCTTT
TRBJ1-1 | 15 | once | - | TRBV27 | CASSLMGFTTSEAFF | TGTGCCAGCAGTTTAATGGGTTTTACGACTTCTGAAGCTTTCTTT
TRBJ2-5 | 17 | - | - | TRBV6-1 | CASSDLAGAPLGETQYF | TGTGCCAGCAGTGATTTGGCAGGGGCCCCGCTTGGAGAGACCCAGTACTTC
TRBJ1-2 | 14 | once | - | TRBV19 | CASSPGRGNYGYTF | TGTGCCAGTAGCCCGGGGAGGGGCAACTATGGCTACACCTTC
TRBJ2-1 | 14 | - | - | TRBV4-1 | CASSQVHGYNEQFF | TGCGCCAGCAGCCAAGTGCACGGGTACAATGAGCAGTTCTTC
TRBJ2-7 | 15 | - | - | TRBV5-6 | CASSLFGADLYEQYF | TGTGCCAGCAGCTTGTTCGGTGCAGATCTCTACGAGCAGTACTTC
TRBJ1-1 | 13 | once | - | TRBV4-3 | CASSQGLTTEAFF | TGCGCCAGCAGCCAAGGGCTAACCACTGAAGCTTTCTTT
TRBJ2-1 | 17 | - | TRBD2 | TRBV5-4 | CASSRGGPGLPPGEQFF | TGTGCCAGCAGCCGGGGGGGGCCGGGACTCCCCCCCGGTGAGCAGTTCTTC
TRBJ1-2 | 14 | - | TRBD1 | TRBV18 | CASSPAGTGEGYTF | TGTGCCAGCTCACCAGCCGGGACAGGGGAGGGCTACACCTTC
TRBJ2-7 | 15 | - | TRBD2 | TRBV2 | CASSNSGGISYEQYF | TGTGCCAGCAGTAATAGCGGGGGGATTTCCTACGAGCAGTACTTC
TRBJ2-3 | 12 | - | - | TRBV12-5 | CASGLNQDTQYF | TGTGCTAGTGGTTTGAATCAAGATACGCAGTATTTT
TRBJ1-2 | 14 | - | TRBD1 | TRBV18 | CASSWEEGARGYTF | TGTGCCAGCTCATGGGAAGAGGGGGCGCGAGGCTACACCTTC
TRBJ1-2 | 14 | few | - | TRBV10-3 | CAISVQSFESGYTF | TGTGCCATCAGTGTCCAGTCTTTCGAGAGTGGCTACACCTTC
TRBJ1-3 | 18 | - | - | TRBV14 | CASSQVTLLRNSGNTIYF | TGTGCCAGCAGCCAAGTGACGCTTCTAAGGAACTCTGGAAACACCATATATTTT
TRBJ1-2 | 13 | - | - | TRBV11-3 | CASSFPGDYGYTF | TGTGCCAGCAGCTTTCCAGGGGACTATGGCTACACCTTC
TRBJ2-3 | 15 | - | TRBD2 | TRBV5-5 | CASSLLRGETDTQYF | TGTGCCAGCAGCTTGCTGCGGGGGGAAACAGATACGCAGTATTTT
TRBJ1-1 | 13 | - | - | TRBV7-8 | CASSGTENTEAFF | TGTGCCAGCAGCGGGACTGAGAACACTGAAGCTTTCTTT
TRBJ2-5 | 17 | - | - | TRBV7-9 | CASSHPLNRAWGETQYF | TGTGCCAGCAGCCACCCCCTCAACAGGGCGTGGGGGGAGACCCAGTACTTC
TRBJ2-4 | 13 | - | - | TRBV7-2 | CASSTQAKNIQYF | TGTGCCAGTTCAACCCAAGCCAAAAACATTCAGTACTTC
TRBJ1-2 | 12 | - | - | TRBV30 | CAWRRRVYGYTF | TGTGCCTGGAGACGGAGGGTTTATGGCTACACCTTC
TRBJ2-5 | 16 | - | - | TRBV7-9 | CASSFYKGNFQETQYF | TGTGCCAGCAGCTTTTACAAGGGGAATTTCCAAGAGACCCAGTACTTC
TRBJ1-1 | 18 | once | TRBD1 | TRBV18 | CASSPLTGKGRMNTEAFF | TGTGCCAGCTCACCACTGACAGGGAAGGGGCGGATGAACACTGAAGCTTTCTTT
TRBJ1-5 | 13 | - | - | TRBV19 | CASTRRSNQPQHF | TGTGCCAGTACTCGGCGAAGCAATCAGCCCCAGCATTTT
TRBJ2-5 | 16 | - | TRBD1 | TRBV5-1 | CASSPGTGGYQETQYF | TGCGCCAGCAGCCCTGGGACAGGGGGTTATCAAGAGACCCAGTACTTC
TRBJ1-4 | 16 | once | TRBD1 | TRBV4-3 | CASSQGDRGTNEKLFF | TGCGCCAGCAGCCAAGGGGACAGGGGAACTAATGAAAAACTGTTTTTT
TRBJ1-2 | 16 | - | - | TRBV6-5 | CASSYSITLDNYGYTF | TGTGCCAGCAGTTACTCTATTACCTTGGACAACTATGGCTACACCTTC
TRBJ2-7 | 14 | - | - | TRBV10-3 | CAISESMTGREQYF | TGTGCCATCAGTGAGTCGATGACGGGTCGGGAGCAGTACTTC
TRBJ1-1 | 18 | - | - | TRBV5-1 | CASSLASLRGMGNTEAFF | TGCGCCAGCAGCTTGGCGTCCCTCCGGGGCATGGGGAACACTGAAGCTTTCTTT
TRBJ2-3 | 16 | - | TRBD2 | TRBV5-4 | CASSLTSGGAGDTQYF | TGTGCCAGCAGCTTAACTAGCGGGGGGGCCGGAGATACGCAGTATTTT
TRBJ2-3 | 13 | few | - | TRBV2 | CASRRQGTDTQYF | TGTGCCAGCAGAAGACAGGGCACAGATACGCAGTATTTT
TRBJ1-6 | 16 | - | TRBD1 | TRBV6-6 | CASSVRQGALNSPLHF | TGTGCCAGCAGTGTTCGACAGGGGGCCCTTAATTCACCCCTCCACTTT
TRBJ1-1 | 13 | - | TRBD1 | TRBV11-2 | CASGGQGGTEAFF | TGTGCCAGCGGTGGACAGGGGGGCACTGAAGCTTTCTTT
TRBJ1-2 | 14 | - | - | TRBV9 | CASSPSPAYYGYTF | TGTGCCAGCAGCCCGTCGCCTGCTTACTATGGCTACACCTTC
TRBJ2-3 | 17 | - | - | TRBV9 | CASSVPMEGYNTDTQYF | TGTGCCAGCAGCGTACCTATGGAAGGGTATAACACAGATACGCAGTATTTT
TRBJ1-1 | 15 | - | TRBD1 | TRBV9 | CASSVHPGQGDGAFF | TGTGCCAGCAGCGTACATCCGGGACAGGGAGACGGGGCTTTCTTT
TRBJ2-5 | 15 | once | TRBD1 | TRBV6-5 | CATNPDTGGGETQYF | TGTGCCACCAATCCTGATACAGGGGGAGGAGAGACCCAGTACTTC
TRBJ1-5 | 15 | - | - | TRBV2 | CASSGDRSGFWAQHF | TGTGCCAGCAGCGGTGACAGGAGCGGGTTCTGGGCCCAGCATTTT
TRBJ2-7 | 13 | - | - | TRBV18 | CASFRRLDNMQYF | TGTGCCAGCTTTCGACGGTTGGATAACATGCAGTACTTC
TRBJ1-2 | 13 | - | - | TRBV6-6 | CASSYVQGDGYTF | TGTGCCAGCAGTTACGTCCAGGGCGATGGCTACACCTTC
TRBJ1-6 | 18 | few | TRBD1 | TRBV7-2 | CASSLGGGPGQGNSPLHF | TGTGCCAGCAGCTTAGGGGGCGGTCCGGGACAGGGTAATTCACCCCTCCACTTT
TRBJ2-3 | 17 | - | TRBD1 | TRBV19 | CASSIDEGPGQGVTQYF | TGTGCCAGTAGTATAGATGAAGGCCCTGGACAGGGGGTTACGCAGTATTTT
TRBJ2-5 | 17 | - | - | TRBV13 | CASSDRHNRVGQETQYF | TGTGCCAGCAGCGACCGACACAACAGGGTTGGCCAAGAGACCCAGTACTTC
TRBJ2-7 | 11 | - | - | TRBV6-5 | CASGGRYEQYF | TGTGCCAGCGGGGGCCGCTACGAGCAGTACTTC
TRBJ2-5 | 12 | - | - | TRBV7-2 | CASSPPHVTQYF | TGTGCCAGCAGCCCCCCTCACGTGACCCAGTACTTC
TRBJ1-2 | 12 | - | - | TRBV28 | CASTTGNYGYTF | TGTGCCAGCACGACGGGGAACTATGGCTACACCTTC
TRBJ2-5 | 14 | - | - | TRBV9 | CASSVVTGSGTQYF | TGTGCCAGCAGCGTAGTGACGGGAAGCGGGACCCAGTACTTC
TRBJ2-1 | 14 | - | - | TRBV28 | CASRFIGVANEQFF | TGTGCCAGCCGGTTCATCGGGGTGGCCAATGAGCAGTTCTTC
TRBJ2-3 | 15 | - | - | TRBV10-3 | CAISESYRSTDTQYF | TGTGCCATCAGTGAGTCGTACAGGAGCACAGATACGCAGTATTTT
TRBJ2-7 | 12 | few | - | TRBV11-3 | CASSLGSYEQYF | TGTGCCAGCAGCTTAGGATCCTACGAGCAGTACTTC
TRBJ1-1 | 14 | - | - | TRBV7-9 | CASSLGWGGTEAFF | TGTGCCAGCAGCTTAGGTTGGGGGGGTACTGAAGCTTTCTTT
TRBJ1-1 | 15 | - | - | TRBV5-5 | CASSLYQIMNTEAFF | TGTGCCAGCAGCTTGTATCAGATAATGAACACTGAAGCTTTCTTT